This T cell receptor (beta chain) was captured in a study of blood T cell repertoires in COVID-19. Study-level background: The United States, Italy and Spain were the sources of the acute and convalescent COVID-19 samples.

Looked up from germline, CDR1 is SQVTM and CDR2 is ANQGSEA. This CDR3 is built from 12 residues. Losses at the gene ends were 1 base for V and 6 bases for J; bases not matched to a gene: 2. This study enrolled people aged about 18 to 100 from about two dozen US geographic areas. Either two negative PCRs, clearance, or symptom resolution qualified Cohort 3 donors as recovered. The assay was immunoSEQ multiplex PCR, and TCRdb's table has in-frame clones only and misses some. Among 55,000 to 70,000 clones, 70% to 90% were seen once, and the ten largest hold about 9.4%. The chain is built from TRBV29-1 and TRBJ2-7, with TRBD1 matching 8 bases. This TCR was recovered from a woman between 40 and 55 years old who had recovered from COVID-19. Sample: PBMCs or T cells enriched from blood (not recorded which). This chain's CDR3 is CSVEVTGAEQYF. CDR3 in DNA: TGCAGCGTTGAAGTGACAGGGGCCGAGCAGTACTTC.